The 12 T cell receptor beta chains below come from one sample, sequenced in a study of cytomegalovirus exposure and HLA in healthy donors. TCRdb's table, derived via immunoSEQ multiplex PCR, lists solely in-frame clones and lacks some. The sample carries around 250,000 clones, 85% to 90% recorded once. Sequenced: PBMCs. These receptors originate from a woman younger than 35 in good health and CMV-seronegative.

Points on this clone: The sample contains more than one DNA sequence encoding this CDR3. The CDR3 reads CASSLSGGAYNEQFF. The CDR3 DNA is TGTGCCAGCAGCCTTAGCGGGGGGGCCTACAATGAGCAGTTCTTC. The rearrangement uses TRBV11-2 and TRBJ2-1, with 11 bases lining up with TRBD2. The CDR3 covers 15 residues. V dropped 5 bases and J dropped 2; count of bases not matched to a gene: 2. CDR1 is SGHAT, CDR2 FQNNGV, per germline.

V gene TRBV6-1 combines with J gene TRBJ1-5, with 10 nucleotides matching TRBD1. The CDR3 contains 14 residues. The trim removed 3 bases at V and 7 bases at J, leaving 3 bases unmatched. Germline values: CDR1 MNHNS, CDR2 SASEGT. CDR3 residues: CASSEGTGAQPQHF. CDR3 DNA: TGTGCCAGCAGTGAGGGGACAGGGGCACAGCCCCAGCATTTT.

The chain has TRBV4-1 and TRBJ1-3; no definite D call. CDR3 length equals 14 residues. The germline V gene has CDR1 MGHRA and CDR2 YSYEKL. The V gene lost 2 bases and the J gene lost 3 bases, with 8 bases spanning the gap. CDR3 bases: TGCGCCAGCAGCCAATATACACGTGGAAACACCATATATTTT. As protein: CASSQYTRGNTIYF.

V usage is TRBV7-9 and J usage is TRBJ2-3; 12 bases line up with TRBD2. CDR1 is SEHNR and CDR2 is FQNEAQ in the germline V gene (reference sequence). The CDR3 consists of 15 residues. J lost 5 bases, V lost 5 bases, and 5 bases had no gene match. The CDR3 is CASSPSGGAEDTQYF. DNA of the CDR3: TGTGCCAGCAGCCCTAGCGGGGGGGCCGAAGATACGCAGTATTTT.

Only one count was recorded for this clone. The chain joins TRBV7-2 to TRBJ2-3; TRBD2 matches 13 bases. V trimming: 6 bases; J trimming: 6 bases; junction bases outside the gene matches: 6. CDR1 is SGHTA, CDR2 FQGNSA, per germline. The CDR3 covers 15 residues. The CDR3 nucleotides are TGTGCCAGCAGACAACCGGGACTAGCGGGGGATACGCAGTATTTT. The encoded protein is CASRQPGLAGDTQYF.

CDR3 coding DNA: TGTGCCAGCAGCCCTACGGGACTAGCGGCAGATACGCAGTATTTT. Amino acids: CASSPTGLAADTQYF. The V call is TRBV7-9, the J call TRBJ2-3, with 11 positions matching TRBD2. The germline V gene encodes CDR1 SEHNR and CDR2 FQNEAQ (reference sequence). The CDR3 totals 15 residues. V dropped 5 bases and J dropped 4; count of bases not matched to a gene: 5. The complete variable domain, with remaining parts taken from reference TRBV7-9 and TRBJ2-3, reads DTGVSQNPRHKITKRGQNVTFRCDPISEHNRLYWYRQTLGQGPEFLTYFQNEAQLEKSRLLSDRFSAERPKGSFSTLEIQRTEQGDSAMYLCASSPTGLAADTQYFGPGTRLTVL.

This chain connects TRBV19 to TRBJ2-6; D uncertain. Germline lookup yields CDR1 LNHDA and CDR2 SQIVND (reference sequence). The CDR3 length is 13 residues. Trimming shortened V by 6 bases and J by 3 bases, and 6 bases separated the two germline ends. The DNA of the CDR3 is TGTGCCAGTAGGAGCGATGGGGCCAACGTCCTGACTTTC. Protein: CASRSDGANVLTF. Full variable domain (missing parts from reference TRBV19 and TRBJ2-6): DGGITQSPKYLFRKEGQNVTLSCEQNLNHDAMYWYRQDPGQGLRLIYYSQIVNDFQKGDIAEGYSVSREKKESFPLTVTSAQKNPTAFYLCASRSDGANVLTFGAGSRLTVL.

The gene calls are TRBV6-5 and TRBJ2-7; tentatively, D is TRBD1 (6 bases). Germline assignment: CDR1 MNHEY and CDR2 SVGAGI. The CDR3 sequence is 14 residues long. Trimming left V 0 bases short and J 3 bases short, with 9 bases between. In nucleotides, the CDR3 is TGTGCCAGCAGTTACTCGTGGGGGCACTACGAGCAGTACTTC. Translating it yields CASSYSWGHYEQYF.

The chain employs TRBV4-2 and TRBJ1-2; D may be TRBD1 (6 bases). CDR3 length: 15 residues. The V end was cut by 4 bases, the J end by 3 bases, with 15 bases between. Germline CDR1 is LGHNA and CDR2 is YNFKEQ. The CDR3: CASSPYRQEDYGYTF. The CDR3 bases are TGTGCCAGCAGCCCATACCGACAGGAGGACTATGGCTACACCTTC.

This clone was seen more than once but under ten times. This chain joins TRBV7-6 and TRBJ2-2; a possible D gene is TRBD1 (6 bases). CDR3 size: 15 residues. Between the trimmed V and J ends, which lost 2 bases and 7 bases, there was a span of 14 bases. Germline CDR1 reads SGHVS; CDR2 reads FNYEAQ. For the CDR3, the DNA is TGTGCCAGCAGCTTACTGGGGGCTGACATCGGGGAGCTGTTTTTT. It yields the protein CASSLLGADIGELFF. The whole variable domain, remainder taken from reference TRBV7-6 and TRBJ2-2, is GAGVSQSPRYKVTKRGQDVALRCDPISGHVSLYWYRQALGQGPEFLTYFNYEAQQDKSGLPNDRFSAERPEGSISTLTIQRTEQRDSAMYRCASSLLGADIGELFFGEGSRLTVL.

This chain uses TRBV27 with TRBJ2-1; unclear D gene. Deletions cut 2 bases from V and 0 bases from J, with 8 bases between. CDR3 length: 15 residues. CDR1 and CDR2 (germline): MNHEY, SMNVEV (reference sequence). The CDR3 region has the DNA TGTGCCAGCAGTTTAGTACCGGTCTCCTACAATGAGCAGTTCTTC. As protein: CASSLVPVSYNEQFF.

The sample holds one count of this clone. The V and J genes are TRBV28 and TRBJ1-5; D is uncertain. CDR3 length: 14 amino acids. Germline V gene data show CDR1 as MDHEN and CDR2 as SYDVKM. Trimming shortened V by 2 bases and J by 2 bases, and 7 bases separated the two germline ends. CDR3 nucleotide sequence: TGTGCCAGCAGTTTAAGCCGCGGCAATCAGCCCCAGCATTTT. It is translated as CASSLSRGNQPQHF.